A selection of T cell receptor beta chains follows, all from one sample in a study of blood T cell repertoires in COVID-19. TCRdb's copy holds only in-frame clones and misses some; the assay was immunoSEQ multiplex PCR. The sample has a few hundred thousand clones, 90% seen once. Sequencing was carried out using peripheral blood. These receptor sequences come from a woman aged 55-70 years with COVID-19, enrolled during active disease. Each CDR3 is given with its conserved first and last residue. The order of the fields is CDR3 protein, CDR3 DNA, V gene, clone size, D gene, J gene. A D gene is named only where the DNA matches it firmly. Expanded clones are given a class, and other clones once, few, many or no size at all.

cdr3_aa: CASSQDREIGNTIYF; cdr3_nt: TGCGCCAGCAGCCAAGATCGGGAAATTGGAAACACCATATATTTT; v_call: TRBV4-1; clone_size: -; d_call: -; j_call: TRBJ1-3
cdr3_aa: CASSSGGAGEKLFF; cdr3_nt: TGTGCCAGCAGCTCAGGGGGCGCGGGTGAAAAACTGTTTTTT; v_call: TRBV7-2; clone_size: -; d_call: TRBD1; j_call: TRBJ1-4
cdr3_aa: CASSLSAAQQETQYF; cdr3_nt: TGTGCCAGCAGCTTAAGCGCCGCACAACAAGAGACCCAGTACTTC; v_call: TRBV7-2; clone_size: -; d_call: -; j_call: TRBJ2-5
cdr3_aa: CASRRTGNEQFF; cdr3_nt: TGTGCCAGCAGACGGACGGGGAATGAGCAGTTCTTC; v_call: TRBV7-2; clone_size: -; d_call: -; j_call: TRBJ2-1
cdr3_aa: CSVGFGSYNEQFF; cdr3_nt: TGCAGCGTTGGGTTCGGCTCCTACAATGAGCAGTTCTTC; v_call: TRBV29-1; clone_size: -; d_call: -; j_call: TRBJ2-1
cdr3_aa: CASGTGGYYEQYF; cdr3_nt: TGTGCCAGCGGGACAGGGGGCTACTACGAGCAGTACTTC; v_call: TRBV19; clone_size: -; d_call: TRBD1; j_call: TRBJ2-7
cdr3_aa: CAWSAQGYGYTF; cdr3_nt: TGTGCCTGGAGTGCACAGGGGTATGGCTACACCTTC; v_call: TRBV30; clone_size: -; d_call: TRBD1; j_call: TRBJ1-2
cdr3_aa: CASSYKDSVNTEAFF; cdr3_nt: TGTGCCAGCAGTTACAAGGACAGCGTTAACACTGAAGCTTTCTTT; v_call: TRBV6-2/TRBV6-3; clone_size: -; d_call: -; j_call: TRBJ1-1
cdr3_aa: CASSVSTGGAGNTIYF; cdr3_nt: TGTGCCAGCAGCGTATCGACAGGGGGTGCGGGAAACACCATATATTTT; v_call: TRBV9; clone_size: -; d_call: TRBD1; j_call: TRBJ1-3
cdr3_aa: CASKGKEGQGYEQYF; cdr3_nt: TGTGCCAGCAAGGGGAAGGAAGGACAGGGGTACGAGCAGTACTTC; v_call: TRBV6-6; clone_size: -; d_call: TRBD1; j_call: TRBJ2-7
cdr3_aa: CASSPSPDWTQYF; cdr3_nt: TGTGCCAGCAGCCCTAGCCCCGATTGGACCCAGTACTTC; v_call: TRBV7-6; clone_size: -; d_call: -; j_call: TRBJ2-5
cdr3_aa: CASSLVAGIRTDTQYF; cdr3_nt: TGTGCCAGCAGCTTAGTTGCCGGGATTCGCACAGATACGCAGTATTTT; v_call: TRBV7-2; clone_size: -; d_call: -; j_call: TRBJ2-3
cdr3_aa: CASSPGGWYGYTF; cdr3_nt: TGTGCCAGCAGTCCAGGGGGATGGTATGGCTACACCTTC; v_call: TRBV6-5; clone_size: -; d_call: TRBD1; j_call: TRBJ1-2
cdr3_aa: CASSVGANHEQFF; cdr3_nt: TGTGCCAGCAGCGTGGGGGCTAACCATGAGCAGTTCTTC; v_call: TRBV9; clone_size: few; d_call: -; j_call: TRBJ2-1
cdr3_aa: CATSDSGTGGGETQYF; cdr3_nt: TGTGCCACCAGTGATTCCGGGACAGGGGGAGGGGAGACCCAGTACTTC; v_call: TRBV24-1; clone_size: -; d_call: TRBD1; j_call: TRBJ2-5
cdr3_aa: CASSSRQGGEKLFF; cdr3_nt: TGTGCCAGCAGCTCCCGACAGGGTGGAGAAAAACTGTTTTTT; v_call: TRBV7-2; clone_size: -; d_call: TRBD1; j_call: TRBJ1-4
cdr3_aa: CASSETWGPYNEQFF; cdr3_nt: TGTGCCAGCAGTGAAACATGGGGCCCCTACAATGAGCAGTTCTTC; v_call: TRBV6-1; clone_size: -; d_call: -; j_call: TRBJ2-1
cdr3_aa: CSVRIPGSYEQYF; cdr3_nt: TGCAGCGTTCGCATACCCGGTTCCTACGAGCAGTACTTC; v_call: TRBV29-1; clone_size: -; d_call: -; j_call: TRBJ2-7
cdr3_aa: CASSQQGSLGYTF; cdr3_nt: TGTGCCAGCAGTCAACAGGGGTCTCTGGGCTACACCTTC; v_call: TRBV6-4; clone_size: -; d_call: TRBD1; j_call: TRBJ1-2
cdr3_aa: CASSQEGTSGSSYEQYF; cdr3_nt: TGTGCCAGCAGCCAAGAGGGGACTAGCGGATCTTCCTACGAGCAGTACTTC; v_call: TRBV4-2; clone_size: -; d_call: TRBD2; j_call: TRBJ2-7
cdr3_aa: CASSNWENQPQHF; cdr3_nt: TGTGCCAGCTCAAATTGGGAGAATCAGCCCCAGCATTTT; v_call: TRBV18; clone_size: -; d_call: -; j_call: TRBJ1-5
cdr3_aa: CASRSGVVNTEAFF; cdr3_nt: TGCGCCAGCAGATCGGGGGTTGTGAACACTGAAGCTTTCTTT; v_call: TRBV10-2; clone_size: few; d_call: -; j_call: TRBJ1-1
cdr3_aa: CAWSQLAAYNEQFF; cdr3_nt: TGTGCCTGGAGTCAACTAGCGGCATACAATGAGCAGTTCTTC; v_call: TRBV30; clone_size: -; d_call: TRBD2; j_call: TRBJ2-1
cdr3_aa: CASSPLAVGDEQYF; cdr3_nt: TGTGCCAGCAGCCCACTCGCGGTAGGGGACGAGCAGTACTTC; v_call: TRBV28; clone_size: -; d_call: -; j_call: TRBJ2-7
cdr3_aa: CASSYSNPGQGPQNDYEQYF; cdr3_nt: TGTGCCAGCAGTTACTCGAATCCAGGACAGGGCCCTCAGAACGATTACGAGCAGTACTTC; v_call: TRBV6-2/TRBV6-3; clone_size: -; d_call: TRBD1; j_call: TRBJ2-7
cdr3_aa: CASRGRQPYNEQFF; cdr3_nt: TGTGCCAGCAGAGGGAGACAACCCTACAATGAGCAGTTCTTC; v_call: TRBV25-1; clone_size: -; d_call: -; j_call: TRBJ2-1
cdr3_aa: CASSVGSGNSGNTIYF; cdr3_nt: TGTGCCAGCAGCGTAGGTTCCGGGAACTCTGGAAACACCATATATTTT; v_call: TRBV9; clone_size: -; d_call: -; j_call: TRBJ1-3
cdr3_aa: CASSYSMTGLETQYF; cdr3_nt: TGTGCCAGCAGTTACTCCATGACAGGGTTGGAGACCCAGTACTTC; v_call: TRBV6-6; clone_size: -; d_call: TRBD1; j_call: TRBJ2-5
cdr3_aa: CSASEGGGSGNTIYF; cdr3_nt: TGCAGTGCTAGTGAGGGGGGTGGCTCTGGAAACACCATATATTTT; v_call: TRBV20-1; clone_size: -; d_call: -; j_call: TRBJ1-3
cdr3_aa: CASKKTGDTGELFF; cdr3_nt: TGTGCCAGCAAAAAAACCGGGGACACCGGGGAGCTGTTTTTT; v_call: TRBV7-8; clone_size: -; d_call: -; j_call: TRBJ2-2
cdr3_aa: CASSLEPPLIQEIQYF; cdr3_nt: TGTGCCAGCAGCTTAGAACCCCCTCTGATCCAAGAGATCCAGTACTTC; v_call: TRBV7-2; clone_size: -; d_call: -; j_call: TRBJ2-5
cdr3_aa: CASSPGQLSNQPQHF; cdr3_nt: TGTGCCAGCAGTCCCGGACAGCTTAGCAATCAGCCCCAGCATTTT; v_call: TRBV6-5; clone_size: -; d_call: -; j_call: TRBJ1-5
cdr3_aa: CAISDLVNTEAFF; cdr3_nt: TGTGCCATCAGTGATCTCGTGAACACTGAAGCTTTCTTT; v_call: TRBV10-3; clone_size: -; d_call: -; j_call: TRBJ1-1
cdr3_aa: CASSPTLGYEQYF; cdr3_nt: TGTGCCAGCAGCCCAACCCTAGGCTACGAGCAGTACTTC; v_call: TRBV7-9; clone_size: -; d_call: -; j_call: TRBJ2-7
cdr3_aa: CASSWWTGGATHGYTF; cdr3_nt: TGCGCCAGCAGCTGGTGGACAGGGGGCGCGACGCATGGCTACACCTTC; v_call: TRBV5-1; clone_size: once; d_call: TRBD1; j_call: TRBJ1-2
cdr3_aa: CASSGTGGKQPQHF; cdr3_nt: TGTGCCAGTAGTGGGACAGGGGGCAAACAGCCCCAGCATTTT; v_call: TRBV19; clone_size: -; d_call: TRBD1; j_call: TRBJ1-5
cdr3_aa: CASSPGENYGYTF; cdr3_nt: TGCGCCAGCAGTCCCGGGGAAAACTATGGCTACACCTTC; v_call: TRBV5-1; clone_size: -; d_call: -; j_call: TRBJ1-2
cdr3_aa: CASSWAGEGYEQYF; cdr3_nt: TGTGCCAGCAGCTGGGCAGGGGAGGGCTACGAGCAGTACTTC; v_call: TRBV3-1/TRBV3-2; clone_size: -; d_call: -; j_call: TRBJ2-7
cdr3_aa: CASSRDRRRLF; cdr3_nt: TGTGCCAGTAGTCGGGACAGGCGGCGGCTCTTT; v_call: TRBV19; clone_size: -; d_call: TRBD1; j_call: TRBJ1-1